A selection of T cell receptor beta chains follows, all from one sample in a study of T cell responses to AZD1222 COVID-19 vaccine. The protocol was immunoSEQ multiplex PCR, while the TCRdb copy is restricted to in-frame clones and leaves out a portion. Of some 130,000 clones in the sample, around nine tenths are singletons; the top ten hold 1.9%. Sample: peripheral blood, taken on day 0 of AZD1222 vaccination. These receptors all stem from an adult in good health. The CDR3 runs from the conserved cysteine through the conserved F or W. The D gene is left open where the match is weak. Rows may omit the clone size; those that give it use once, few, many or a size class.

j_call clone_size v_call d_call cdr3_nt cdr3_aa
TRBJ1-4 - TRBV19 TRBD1 TGTGCCAGTACAGGGGGCGCCCGGGAAAAACTGTTTTTT CASTGGAREKLFF
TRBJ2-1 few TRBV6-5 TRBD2 TGTGCCAGCAGTTACACAATAGCGGGAGGGTGGGATGAGCAGTTCTTC CASSYTIAGGWDEQFF
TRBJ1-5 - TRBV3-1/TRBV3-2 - TGTGCCAGCAGCCAAATCGGGGGCCCCAATCAGCCCCAGCATTTT CASSQIGGPNQPQHF
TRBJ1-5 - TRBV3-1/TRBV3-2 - TGTGCCAGCAGCCTTCCGGGGCGAAATCAGCCCCAGCATTTT CASSLPGRNQPQHF
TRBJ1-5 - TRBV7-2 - TGTGCCAGCAGCTTAGCGCTAAGTGGGGTTCAGCCCCAGCATTTT CASSLALSGVQPQHF
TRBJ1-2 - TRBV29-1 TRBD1 TGCAGCGTCTCGGACAGGGACTATGGCTACACCTTC CSVSDRDYGYTF
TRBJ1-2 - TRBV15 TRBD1 TGTGCCACCAGCAGTCTACCCCCAGGGGGCCCACATGGCTACACCTTC CATSSLPPGGPHGYTF
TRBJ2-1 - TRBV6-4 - TGTGCCAGCAGTGAAGGGGTAGCGGCCTACAATGAGCAGTTCTTC CASSEGVAAYNEQFF
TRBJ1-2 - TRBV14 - TGTGCCAGCAGCCAACAGCAGTATGGCTACACCTTC CASSQQQYGYTF
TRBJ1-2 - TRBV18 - TGTGCCAGCTCACCACTCCACAGGCGGGCGGGCTACACCTTC CASSPLHRRAGYTF
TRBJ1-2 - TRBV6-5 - TGTGCCAGCAGTTACTCGATGACAGGATATGGCTACACCTTC CASSYSMTGYGYTF
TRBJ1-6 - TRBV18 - TGTGCCAGCTCACCATTAGAGGAGCAGGGGAATTCACCCCTCCACTTT CASSPLEEQGNSPLHF
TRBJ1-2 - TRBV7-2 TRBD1 TGTGCCAGCAGCTTCAGGGGGCGCGGCTACACCTTC CASSFRGRGYTF
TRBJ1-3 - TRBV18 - TGTGCCAGCTCAGTCGACAGAAGCTCTGGAAACACCATATATTTT CASSVDRSSGNTIYF
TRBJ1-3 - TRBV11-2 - TGTGCCAGCAGCTTAGCGGGCAACTCTGGAAACACCATATATTTT CASSLAGNSGNTIYF
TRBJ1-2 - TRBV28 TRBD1 TGTGCCAGCAGTCCCGGGCGGACAGGGGGCAACTATGGCTACACCTTC CASSPGRTGGNYGYTF
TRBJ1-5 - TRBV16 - TGTGCCAGCAGCCAATATCTCGTCGATAGCAATCAGCCCCAGCATTTT CASSQYLVDSNQPQHF
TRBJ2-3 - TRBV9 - TGTGCCAGCAGCGTAGCTGGAGATACGCAGTATTTT CASSVAGDTQYF
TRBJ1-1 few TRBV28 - TGTGCCAGCAGTTCTTTTAGGACTGAAGCTTTCTTT CASSSFRTEAFF
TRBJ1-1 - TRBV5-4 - TGTGCCAGCAGCTTGCCAGGCGGTGGAAGTGAAGCTTTCTTT CASSLPGGGSEAFF
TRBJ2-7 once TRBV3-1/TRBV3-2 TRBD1 TGTGCCAGCAGCCAACGCAGGGACAGGGGAAGGGACGAGCAGTACTTC CASSQRRDRGRDEQYF
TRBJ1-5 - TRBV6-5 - TGTGCCAGCTCTTGGTTAGGGGAGCATCAGCCCCAGCATTTT CASSWLGEHQPQHF
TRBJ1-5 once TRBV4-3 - TGCGCCAGCAGCCAAGATTATCCAGCCCTGAGGAATCAGCCCCAGCATTTT CASSQDYPALRNQPQHF